These T cell receptor beta chains were read from a single sample in a study of tumor T cells in aggressive B-cell lymphoma. Using immunoSEQ multiplex PCR, the repertoire was profiled, and TCRdb retains in-frame clones only, with some absent. The sample holds about 910 clones, roughly 80% seen once. Sequences were obtained from tumor tissue. The source of these receptors is an adult with diffuse large B cell lymphoma. Some clones in this sample may be carry-over from other donors' samples. The CDR3 runs from the conserved cysteine through the conserved F or W. A D gene is named only where the DNA matches it firmly. Not every row has a clone size; where given, it reads once, few, many or a size class.

TRBV9,few,TRBJ1-1,TRBD1,TGTGCCAGCAGTGGGGGACAGGGAGGCACTGAAGCTTTCTTT,CASSGGQGGTEAFF
TRBV20-1,.,TRBJ2-1,.,TGCAGTGCTAGAGATTACTACGAGCAGTTCTTC,CSARDYYEQFF
TRBV6-1,.,TRBJ1-2,.,TGTGCCTCTCGGGTGGACTCTAACTATGGCTACACCTTC,CASRVDSNYGYTF
TRBV29-1,few,TRBJ1-6,.,TGCAGCGTTGCAACAGGGTCGGGCAATTCACCCCTCCACTTT,CSVATGSGNSPLHF
TRBV18,.,TRBJ2-7,TRBD2,TGTGCCAGCTCACCTGACGCGGGGGGGCGCAGCTACGAGCAGTACTTC,CASSPDAGGRSYEQYF
TRBV5-1,.,TRBJ2-1,TRBD1,TGCGCCAGCAGCTTGGGACAGGGAGAGCAGTTCTTC,CASSLGQGEQFF
TRBV27,.,TRBJ2-1,.,TGTGCCAGCAGTATCATCTCCCCGGGAGAGCAGTTCTTC,CASSIISPGEQFF
TRBV6-5,.,TRBJ1-1,TRBD1,TGTGCCAGCACCCCGGGACAGACCAACACTGAAGCTTTCTTT,CASTPGQTNTEAFF
TRBV7-6,.,TRBJ2-3,TRBD2,TGTGCCAGCAGCTTAGGACTAGCGGGTTACACAGATACGCAGTATTTT,CASSLGLAGYTDTQYF
TRBV9,.,TRBJ2-6,TRBD1,TGTGCCAGCAGCTCCCGGGACAGGGCTGGGGCCAACGTCCTGACTTTC,CASSSRDRAGANVLTF
TRBV4-1,.,TRBJ2-7,TRBD1,TGCGCCAGCAGCCAAGACGGACAGGGCGGCGAGCAGTACTTC,CASSQDGQGGEQYF
TRBV15,.,TRBJ1-5,TRBD1,TGTGCCACCAGGGGACAGACTAATCAGCCCCAGCATTTT,CATRGQTNQPQHF
TRBV29-1,.,TRBJ2-7,TRBD1,TGCAGCGTCCAGGCCGGGACAGACCGAGCAGAGCAGTACTTC,CSVQAGTDRAEQYF
TRBV9,.,TRBJ2-1,TRBD1,TGTGCCAGCTCCTTCGGGACAGGGGGTTTCGCGCAGTTCTTC,CASSFGTGGFAQFF
TRBV19,.,TRBJ2-1,TRBD2,TGTGCCAGTAGTATGACCCGGACTAGGATGGATGAGCAGTTCTTC,CASSMTRTRMDEQFF
TRBV11-1,.,TRBJ1-6,.,TGTGCCAGCAGCTTACAGGGGAATTCACCCCTCCACTTT,CASSLQGNSPLHF
TRBV27,few,TRBJ2-1,.,TGTGCCAGCAGTTTGATGAGTAGCATTAATGAGCAGTTCTTC,CASSLMSSINEQFF
TRBV7-3,few,TRBJ2-1,.,TGTGCCAGCAGCTCCTCCCCCGGACAGTACAATGAGCAGTTCTTC,CASSSSPGQYNEQFF
TRBV6-5,.,TRBJ2-1,TRBD2,TGTGCCAGCAGTTACAGTCGGGGGGGCAACAATGAGCAGTTCTTC,CASSYSRGGNNEQFF
TRBV2,.,TRBJ1-1,TRBD1,TGTGCCAGCAGATTGACAGGGGGAGACACTGAAGCTTTCTTT,CASRLTGGDTEAFF
TRBV5-6,once,TRBJ1-2,.,TGTGCCAGCAGCCTACGCCGGGACATCAATTCTATGCGCTACACCTTC,CASSLRRDINSMRYTF
TRBV27,.,TRBJ2-7,TRBD1,TGTGCCAGCAGTTTTCAGCAGGGGGCTCCCTACGAGCAGTACTTC,CASSFQQGAPYEQYF
TRBV7-6,.,TRBJ1-6,.,TGTGCCAGCAGCTTAGCGTCGGGCTCCTATAATTCACCCCTCCACTTT,CASSLASGSYNSPLHF
TRBV7-6,few,TRBJ2-7,TRBD1,TGTGCCAGCAGCAAAACCGGGACAGGAATCGAGCAGTACTTC,CASSKTGTGIEQYF
TRBV19,.,TRBJ1-1,.,TGTGCCAGTAATGTTGGGGGGTGGAACACTGAAGCTTTCTTT,CASNVGGWNTEAFF
TRBV7-3,.,TRBJ1-1,.,TGTGCCAGCAGTCCGGCGACAGCGAACACTGAAGCTTTCTTT,CASSPATANTEAFF
TRBV7-3,once,TRBJ2-1,TRBD2,TGTGCCAGCAGCTTAGGAGTGAGCGGGGGCGCCGAGGATGAGCAGTTCTTC,CASSLGVSGGAEDEQFF
TRBV2,.,TRBJ2-3,.,TGTGCCAGCGGCGGGGACAGCCGCACAGATACGCAGTATTTT,CASGGDSRTDTQYF
TRBV27,.,TRBJ1-1,.,TGTGCCAGCAGGTACACGGAGAGTACGGAAGCTTTCTTT,CASRYTESTEAFF
TRBV5-1,few,TRBJ2-2,.,TGCGCCAGCAGTCAAGGGGCGCCGGGCACCGGGGAGCTGTTTTTT,CASSQGAPGTGELFF
TRBV6-5,.,TRBJ2-7,.,TGTGCCAGCAGTCCCCCGGGCGAGCAGTACTTC,CASSPPGEQYF
TRBV2,.,TRBJ1-2,TRBD1,TGTGCCAGCAGTTCACAGGGGTTTAACTATGGCTACACCTTC,CASSSQGFNYGYTF
TRBV7-2,.,TRBJ2-7,.,TGTGCCAGCAGCTTAAGACTAAACTACGAGCAGTACTTC,CASSLRLNYEQYF
TRBV6-7,.,TRBJ2-2,TRBD1,TGTGCCAGCAGTTACTCCCTGGGACAGGGGGATAGCACCGGGGAGCTGTTTTTT,CASSYSLGQGDSTGELFF
TRBV19,.,TRBJ2-1,.,TGTGCCAATAGTATGGGTGACAGGCCCCGTTCGGAGCAGTTCTTC,CANSMGDRPRSEQFF
TRBV29-1,once,TRBJ1-1,TRBD1,TGCAGCGTTGCGAGGACAGGGTACCCTGAAGCTTTCTTT,CSVARTGYPEAFF
TRBV11-2,few,TRBJ2-7,.,TGTGCCAGCAGCTTAGCCCCCAGGATTGCCTACGAGCAGTACTTC,CASSLAPRIAYEQYF
TRBV7-6,.,TRBJ2-4,.,TGTGCCAGCAGCTTAGCGGCCGGGGGCATTCAGTACTTC,CASSLAAGGIQYF
TRBV5-8,.,TRBJ2-7,.,TGTGCCAGCAGCTTGGTTGGGCAGTCGAGCTCCTACGAGCAGTACTTC,CASSLVGQSSSYEQYF
TRBV30,.,TRBJ2-7,.,TGTGCCTGGAGTGTAATCGGGGGTGCTTACGAGCAGTACTTC,CAWSVIGGAYEQYF